A single sample is the source of the 9 T cell receptor beta chains below, sequenced in a study of radiotherapy plus CTLA-4 blockade in lung cancer. Data came from immunoSEQ multiplex PCR; TCRdb stores just in-frame clones and leaves some out. Among 120,000 or so clones listed, about nine tenths were seen once. The starting material was peripheral blood, obtained from a patient treated with radiotherapy plus ipilimumab. These receptors were obtained from a human donor with non-small cell lung cancer that progressed on radiotherapy plus ipilimumab.

The chain joins TRBV9 to TRBJ1-4, with D uncertain. V shed 0 bases and J shed 7 bases, with 7 bases lying between them. The germline V gene encodes CDR1 SGDLS and CDR2 YYNGEE. This CDR3 has 13 amino acids. CDR3 residues: CASSVEIGEKLFF. In DNA form, the CDR3 reads TGTGCCAGCAGCGTAGAAATAGGTGAAAAACTGTTTTTT. The full variable domain, in which reference TRBV9 and TRBJ1-4 provide the parts outside the CDR3, is DSGVTQTPKHLITATGQRVTLRCSPRSGDLSVYWYQQSLDQGLQFLIQYYNGEERAKGNILERFSAQQFPDLHSELNLSSLELGDSALYFCASSVEIGEKLFFGSGTQLSVL.

This clone occurred a few times. V gene TRBV7-9 combines with J gene TRBJ1-1; 7 bases fit TRBD1. This CDR3 is built from 15 residues. CDR1 is SEHNR and CDR2 is FQNEAQ in the germline V gene (reference sequence). V gave up 4 bases and J gave up 1 base; unmatched junction bases: 6. This CDR3 reads CASSSRQGSNTEAFF. The DNA of the CDR3 is TGTGCCAGCAGCTCACGACAGGGTTCGAACACTGAAGCTTTCTTT. The variable domain in full, with the rest retrieved from reference TRBV7-9 and TRBJ1-1, is DTGVSQNPRHKITKRGQNVTFRCDPISEHNRLYWYRQTLGQGPEFLTYFQNEAQLEKSRLLSDRFSAERPKGSFSTLEIQRTEQGDSAMYLCASSSRQGSNTEAFFGQGTRLTVV.

Concerning this clone: An end of the junction does not agree with germline; a read error may underlie this. V and J are TRBV5-1 and TRBJ2-5, with D perhaps assigned TRBD1 or TRBD2 (5 bases each). CDR3 length: 14 amino acids. Germline CDR1 and CDR2: SGHRS and YFSETQ. The CDR3 DNA follows: TGCGCCAGCAGCTTGAATGGGGGTGGAGAGGCCCAGTACTTC. Translation gives CASSLNGGGEAQYF.

In DNA form, the CDR3 reads TGTGCCAGTAGTATAGAGGGCCAGTTGTACAATGAGCAGTTCTTC. Translating it yields CASSIEGQLYNEQFF. V usage is TRBV19 and J usage is TRBJ2-1; D remains unclear. V was clipped by 0 bases and J by 4 bases, with 10 bases between them. The CDR3 has 15 residues. Germline V gene lookup returns CDR1 LNHDA and CDR2 SQIVND (reference sequence).

The rearrangement uses TRBV6-6 and TRBJ2-7, with a tentative D call TRBD2 (5 bases). This CDR3 contains 14 residues. The germline CDR1 and CDR2 sequences are MNHNY and SVGAGI (reference sequence). V was shortened by 5 bases and J by 6 bases, with 17 bases between the two germline ends. The CDR3 DNA reads as TGTGCCAGCAGTCAACTTCCAACTAGAGGCGAGCAGTACTTC. Translation: CASSQLPTRGEQYF.

The V call is TRBV5-1, the J call TRBJ2-7; D remains unclear. CDR1 is SGHRS, CDR2 YFSETQ, per germline. This CDR3 is 14 amino acids long. V was shortened by 4 bases and J by 2 bases, with 13 bases between the two germline ends. The DNA of the CDR3 is TGCGCCAGCAGCAAAAGGCCGGAAACCTACGAGCAGTACTTC. Translation gives CASSKRPETYEQYF.

This clone was observed a few times. The gene calls are TRBV6-5 and TRBJ1-1, with D unclear. This CDR3 has 13 amino acids. Trimming took off 0 bases at V and 1 base at J, with 3 bases between the two ends. Germline V gene sequence: CDR1 MNHEY, CDR2 SVGAGI. The CDR3 DNA follows: TGTGCCAGCAGTTACTCGAGGAACACTGAAGCTTTCTTT. Translating gives CASSYSRNTEAFF.

V usage is TRBV9 and J usage is TRBJ2-1; 9 positions match TRBD2. CDR3 length equals 16 residues. V dropped 4 bases and J dropped 10; count of bases not matched to a gene: 15. The V gene's germline CDR1 is SGDLS and CDR2 YYNGEE. This CDR3 is CASSPTPGLAPREQFF. CDR3 DNA: TGTGCCAGCAGCCCTACTCCGGGACTAGCTCCAAGGGAGCAGTTCTTC.

The CDR3 sequence is CSVSATGGGTDTQYF. Written as DNA, the CDR3 is TGCAGCGTTTCAGCAACAGGGGGTGGCACAGATACGCAGTATTTT. This rearrangement joins TRBV29-1 to TRBJ2-3, with 8 bases lining up with TRBD1. With 5 bases clipped from V and 1 base from J, the junction kept 8 bases outside the gene matches. The CDR3 is 15 residues long. Germline CDR1 is SQVTM and CDR2 is ANQGSEA.